This T cell receptor beta chain was sequenced in a study of T cells in Graves' hyperthyroidism and ophthalmopathy. Germline CDR1 is MDHEN and CDR2 is SYDVKM. CDR3 length: 16 residues. V shed 3 bases, J shed 0 bases, and the junction held 4 bases outside the gene matches. Patients were aged 18 to 65, had disease duration under 2 months, and had newly diagnosed hyperthyroidism. This clonotype has ten or more counts. Researchers amplified the TCR beta CDR3 regions from RNA transcripts. Primed by the HTBI set, a first-round RT-PCR was run on the TCR CDR3. In TCRdb, the multiplex PCR reads were re-called with MiXCR into one record per CDR3 protein. The sample yields around 280,000 distinct CDR3 sequences, roughly an eighth seen once.

The chain employs TRBV28 and TRBJ2-3; TRBD2 aligns across 9 bases. The sequencing sample was made of blood. The sequence came from a middle-aged woman with Graves' hyperthyroidism. As DNA, the CDR3 is TGTGCCAGCAGTTTTTTGCTAGCGGGGAGCACAGATACGCAGTATTTT. This translates into CASSFLLAGSTDTQYF.